The 13 T cell receptor beta chains presented below share a single source sample, sequenced in a study of cytomegalovirus exposure and HLA in healthy donors. PCR amplification relied on 60 Vbeta primers (plus 13 Jbeta primers). The table came from immunoSEQ multiplex PCR; TCRdb's copy has only in-frame clones and leaves some out. This sample yields 80,000 or so clones, of which approximately 70% are seen a single time; roughly 5.2% belongs to the top ten. Sequencing used PBMCs. These receptors all stem from a man between 60 and 70 years old in good health and CMV-seropositive.

This clone showed up just a few times. CDR3 sequence: CASPTTGVGFVEYF. CDR3 nucleotide sequence: TGCGCCAGCCCCACGACAGGGGTGGGTTTCGTGGAGTACTTC. This chain connects TRBV23-1 to TRBJ2-7, with 8 bases that match TRBD1. TRBV23-1 is an open reading frame whose function is uncertain. V was clipped by 8 bases and J by 11 bases; unmatched bases: 17. This CDR3 has 14 amino acids.

The rearrangement joins TRBV27 to TRBJ1-1, with 9 bases that match TRBD1. The CDR3 runs to 14 residues. Per the germline V gene, CDR1 is MNHEY and CDR2 is SMNVEV (reference sequence). Trimming at V came to 8 bases and at J to 7 bases, leaving 11 bases not matched to a gene. The CDR3 here is CASHPPGQGLEAFF. In nucleotides, the CDR3 is TGTGCCAGCCACCCTCCGGGACAGGGCCTTGAAGCTTTCTTT.

This clone has only one observation. The rearrangement links TRBV5-4 to TRBJ2-1; the match to TRBD2 covers 10 bases. Germline CDR1 reads SGHNT; CDR2 reads YYREEE (reference sequence). Trimming cost V 4 bases and J 9 bases; bases outside gene matches: 10. The CDR3 is made up of 15 amino acids. In DNA, the CDR3 is TGTGCCAGCAGCCCCTCCCTCCTAGCGGGAGCTGAGCAGTTCTTC. This sequence encodes CASSPSLLAGAEQFF.

The chain couples TRBV6-1 to TRBJ2-7; 7 positions match TRBD1. This CDR3 has 13 amino acids. Germline CDR1 and CDR2: MNHNS and SASEGT. Here the CDR3 DNA reads TGTGCGATCCAAAAGGGGACAGCCTACGAGCAGTACTTC. Protein sequence: CAIQKGTAYEQYF.

The CDR3 loop is CASSYQGTGIYEQYF. The CDR3 bases are TGTGCCAGCAGTTACCAAGGGACAGGGATCTACGAGCAGTACTTC. The genes are TRBV6-5 and TRBJ2-7, with 9 bases identical to TRBD1. Germline V gene data show CDR1 as MNHEY and CDR2 as SVGAGI. Losses at the gene ends were 2 bases for V and 3 bases for J; bases not matched to a gene: 5. The CDR3 is 15 residues long.

The rearrangement links TRBV9 to TRBJ1-6; D remains ambiguous. Trimming pared 1 base from V and 0 bases from J, leaving 17 bases between. CDR3 size: 19 residues. Germline CDR1 SGDLS, CDR2 YYNGEE. CDR3 DNA sequence: TGTGCCAGCAGCGTAAACCCCCAACGGGGAAGCTCCTATAATTCACCCCTCCACTTT. Protein product: CASSVNPQRGSSYNSPLHF.

The chain has TRBV27 and TRBJ2-1; 14 bases fit TRBD2. V lost 2 bases, J lost 8 bases, and 11 bases stayed unmatched. The CDR3 is made up of 18 amino acids. From germline, CDR1 is MNHEY and CDR2 SMNVEV (reference sequence). CDR3 bases: TGTGCCAGCAGTTTAGAGACTAGCGGGGGGGCTGAGGTGCATGAGCAGTTCTTC. Translated: CASSLETSGGAEVHEQFF.

This clone was found a few times. This rearrangement joins TRBV7-3 to TRBJ2-5, with TRBD2 matching over 8 bases. The CDR3 extends over 15 amino acids. V lost 4 bases to trimming and J lost 2 bases; unmatched junction nucleotides: 6. Germline V gene lookup returns CDR1 SGHTA and CDR2 FQGTGA. CDR3 coding DNA: TGTGCCAGCAGCTCCGGGTTAGCGGGGCAAGAGACCCAGTACTTC. Translation: CASSSGLAGQETQYF.

V and J are TRBV15 and TRBJ2-7; tentatively, D is TRBD1 (5 bases). The CDR3 length is 15 residues. CDR1 is LNHNV, CDR2 YYDKDF, per germline (reference sequence). With 4 bases removed from V and 2 bases from J, the gap between germline ends came to 15 bases. The CDR3 protein is CATSKKGQGTYEQYF. The CDR3 DNA sequence: TGTGCCACCAGCAAGAAAGGGCAGGGTACCTACGAGCAGTACTTC.

The chain combines TRBV6-6 with TRBJ2-5; D gene uncertain. The CDR3 extends over 10 amino acids. V gave up 8 bases and J gave up 5 bases, with 6 bases separating them. Germline V gene data show CDR1 as MNHNY and CDR2 as SVGAGI (reference sequence). Here the CDR3 DNA reads TGTGCCAGCTGGCGGGAGACCCAGTACTTC. This encodes CASWRETQYF.

This chain links TRBV19 with TRBJ1-3; D ambiguous. Germline V gives CDR1 LNHDA, CDR2 SQIVND (reference sequence). Trimming pared 0 bases from V and 2 bases from J, leaving 8 bases between. The length of the CDR3 is 15 residues. The CDR3 loop reads CASSIEANTGNTIYF. The CDR3, as DNA: TGTGCCAGTAGTATAGAAGCGAATACTGGAAACACCATATATTTT.

Only a few counts were recorded for this clone. The CDR3, as DNA: TGTGCCAGCAGCTTAGTGGGGACTAGCGGGGCAGATACGCAGTATTTT. Protein sequence: CASSLVGTSGADTQYF. The V and J genes are TRBV7-2 and TRBJ2-3, with 13 nucleotides matching TRBD2. The CDR3 sequence is 16 residues long. V shed 1 base, J shed 4 bases, and the junction held 2 bases outside the gene matches. CDR1 is SGHTA, CDR2 FQGNSA, per germline.

This rearrangement joins TRBV5-4 to TRBJ2-4; 7 nucleotides align to TRBD1. The CDR3 extends over 15 amino acids. J was trimmed by 7 bases and V by 3 bases; bases with no gene match: 10. Germline-derived CDR1 and CDR2 are SGHNT and YYREEE (reference sequence). CDR3 DNA sequence: TGTGCCAGCAGCTACCGGGACAGCCCCCAGAACATTCAGTACTTC. Translated, it gives CASSYRDSPQNIQYF.